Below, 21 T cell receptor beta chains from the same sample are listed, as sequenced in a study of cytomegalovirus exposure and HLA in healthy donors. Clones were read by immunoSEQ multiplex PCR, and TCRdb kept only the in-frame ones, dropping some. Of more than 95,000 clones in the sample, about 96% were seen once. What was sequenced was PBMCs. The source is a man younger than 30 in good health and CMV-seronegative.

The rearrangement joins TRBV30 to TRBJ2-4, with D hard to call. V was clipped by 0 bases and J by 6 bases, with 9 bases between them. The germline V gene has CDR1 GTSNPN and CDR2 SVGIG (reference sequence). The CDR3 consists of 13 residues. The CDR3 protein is CAWSVGGLNIQYF. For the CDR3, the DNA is TGTGCCTGGAGTGTTGGCGGTTTAAACATTCAGTACTTC.

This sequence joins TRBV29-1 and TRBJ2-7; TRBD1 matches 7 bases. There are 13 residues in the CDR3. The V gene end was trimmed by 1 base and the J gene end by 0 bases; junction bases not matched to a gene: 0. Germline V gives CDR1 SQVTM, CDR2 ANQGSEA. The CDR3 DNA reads TGCAGCGTTGAAGGGGACAGCTCCTACGAGCAGTACTTC. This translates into CSVEGDSSYEQYF.

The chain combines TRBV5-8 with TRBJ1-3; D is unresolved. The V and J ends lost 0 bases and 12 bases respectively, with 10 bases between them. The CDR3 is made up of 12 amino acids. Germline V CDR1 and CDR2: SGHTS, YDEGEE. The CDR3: CASSLAGSVIYF. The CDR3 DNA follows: TGTGCCAGCAGCTTGGCCGGCAGCGTCATATATTTT.

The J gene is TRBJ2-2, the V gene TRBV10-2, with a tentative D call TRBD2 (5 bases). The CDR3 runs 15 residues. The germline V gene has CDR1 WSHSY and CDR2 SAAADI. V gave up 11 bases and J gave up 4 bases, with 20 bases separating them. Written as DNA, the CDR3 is TGCGCCGCCCAGGCCCGGGCCGCGGGCACCGGGGAGCTGTTTTTT. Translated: CAAQARAAGTGELFF.

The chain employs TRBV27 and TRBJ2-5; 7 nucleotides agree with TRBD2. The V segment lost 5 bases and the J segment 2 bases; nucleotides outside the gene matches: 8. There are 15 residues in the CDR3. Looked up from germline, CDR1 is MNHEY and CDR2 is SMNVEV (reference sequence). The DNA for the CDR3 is TGTGCCAGCAGTCCGTCGATTAGCGGGCAAGAGACCCAGTACTTC. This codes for CASSPSISGQETQYF.

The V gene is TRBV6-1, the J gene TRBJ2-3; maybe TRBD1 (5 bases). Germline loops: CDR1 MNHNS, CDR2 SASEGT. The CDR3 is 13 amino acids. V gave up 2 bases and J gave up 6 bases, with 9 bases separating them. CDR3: CASSEWSGDTQYF. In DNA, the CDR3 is TGTGCCAGCAGTGAATGGTCAGGGGATACGCAGTATTTT.

CDR3 region: CAWSVGVFQETQYF. Here the CDR3 DNA reads TGTGCCTGGAGTGTCGGGGTCTTCCAAGAGACCCAGTACTTC. The chain is built from TRBV30 and TRBJ2-5; tentative D call: TRBD2 (5 bases). Trimming pared 0 bases from V and 1 base from J, leaving 9 bases between. The CDR3 has 14 residues. Germline assignment: CDR1 GTSNPN and CDR2 SVGIG (reference sequence).

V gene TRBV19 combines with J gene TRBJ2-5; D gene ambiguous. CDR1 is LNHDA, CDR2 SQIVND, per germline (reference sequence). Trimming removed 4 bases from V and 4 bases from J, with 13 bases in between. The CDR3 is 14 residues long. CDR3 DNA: TGTGCCAGTAGTACCGACCCAGGCGCAGAGACCCAGTACTTC. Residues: CASSTDPGAETQYF.

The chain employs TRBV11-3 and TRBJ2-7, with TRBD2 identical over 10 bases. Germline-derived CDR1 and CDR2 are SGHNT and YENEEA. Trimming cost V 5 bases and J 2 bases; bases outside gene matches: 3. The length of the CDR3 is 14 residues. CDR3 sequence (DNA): TGTGCCAGCAGCACAGGACTAGCGGCCTACGAGCAGTACTTC. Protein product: CASSTGLAAYEQYF.

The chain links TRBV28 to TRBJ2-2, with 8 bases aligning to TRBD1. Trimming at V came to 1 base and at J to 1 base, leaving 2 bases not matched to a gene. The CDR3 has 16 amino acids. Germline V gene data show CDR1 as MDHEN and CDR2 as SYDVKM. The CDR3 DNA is TGTGCCAGCAGTTTATACGGGACAGGGAACACCGGGGAGCTGTTTTTT. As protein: CASSLYGTGNTGELFF.

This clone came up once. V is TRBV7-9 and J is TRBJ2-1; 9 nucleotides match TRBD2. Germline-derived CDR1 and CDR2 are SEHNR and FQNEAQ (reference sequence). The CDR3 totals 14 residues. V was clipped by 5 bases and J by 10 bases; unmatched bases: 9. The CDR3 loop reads CASSPEGGRVEQFF. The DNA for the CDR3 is TGTGCCAGCAGCCCGGAGGGCGGGAGGGTAGAGCAGTTCTTC.

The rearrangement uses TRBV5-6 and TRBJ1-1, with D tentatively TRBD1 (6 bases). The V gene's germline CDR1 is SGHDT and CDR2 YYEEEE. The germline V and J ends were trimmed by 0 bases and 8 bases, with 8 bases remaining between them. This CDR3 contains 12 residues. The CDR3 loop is CASSLGGLEAFF. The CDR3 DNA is TGTGCCAGCAGCTTGGGGGGGCTGGAAGCTTTCTTT.

In DNA, the CDR3 is TGTGCCAGCAGCCGGGGGGGGGAGGGATACGAGCAGTACTTC. Amino acids: CASSRGGEGYEQYF. The V call is TRBV6-5, the J call TRBJ2-7, with 8 bases fitting TRBD2. The CDR3 runs to 14 residues. Germline CDR1 is MNHEY and CDR2 is SVGAGI. The J segment lost 4 bases and the V segment lost 6 bases, leaving 8 bases of the junction unmatched.

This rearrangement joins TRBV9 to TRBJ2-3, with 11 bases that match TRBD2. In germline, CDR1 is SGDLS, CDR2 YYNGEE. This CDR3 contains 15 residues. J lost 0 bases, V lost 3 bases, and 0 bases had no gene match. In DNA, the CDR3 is TGTGCCAGCAGCGGGACTAGCGGGAGCACAGATACGCAGTATTTT. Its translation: CASSGTSGSTDTQYF.

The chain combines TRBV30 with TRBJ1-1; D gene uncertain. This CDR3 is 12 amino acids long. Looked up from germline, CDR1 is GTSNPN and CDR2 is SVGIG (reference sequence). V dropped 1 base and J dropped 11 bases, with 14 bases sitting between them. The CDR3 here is CAWSDGRGEAFF. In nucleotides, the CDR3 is TGTGCCTGGAGTGATGGGAGAGGCGAGGCTTTCTTT.

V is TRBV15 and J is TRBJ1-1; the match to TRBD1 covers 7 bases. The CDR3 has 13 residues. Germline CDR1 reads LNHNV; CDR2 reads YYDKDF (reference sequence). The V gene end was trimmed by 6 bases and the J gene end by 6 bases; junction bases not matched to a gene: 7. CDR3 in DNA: TGTGCCACCAGTAAGGACAGGCGCCCTGAAGCTTTCTTT. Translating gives CATSKDRRPEAFF.

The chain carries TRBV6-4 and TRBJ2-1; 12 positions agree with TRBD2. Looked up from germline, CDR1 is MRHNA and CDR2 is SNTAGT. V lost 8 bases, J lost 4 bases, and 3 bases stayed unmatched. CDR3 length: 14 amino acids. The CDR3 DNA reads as TGTGCCAGCCGGACTAGCGGGGATTACAATGAGCAGTTCTTC. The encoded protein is CASRTSGDYNEQFF.

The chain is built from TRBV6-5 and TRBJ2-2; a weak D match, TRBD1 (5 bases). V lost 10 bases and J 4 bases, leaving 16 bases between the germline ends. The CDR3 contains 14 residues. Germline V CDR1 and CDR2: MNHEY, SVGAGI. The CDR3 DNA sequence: TGTGCCACCCGACGGCAGGGATCCACCGGGGAGCTGTTTTTT. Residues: CATRRQGSTGELFF.

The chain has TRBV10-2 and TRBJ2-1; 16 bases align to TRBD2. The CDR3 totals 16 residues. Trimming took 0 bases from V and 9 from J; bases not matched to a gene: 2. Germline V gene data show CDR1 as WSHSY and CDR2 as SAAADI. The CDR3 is CASSESGLAGGSEQFF. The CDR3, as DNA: TGCGCCAGCAGTGAGTCGGGACTAGCGGGAGGGTCTGAGCAGTTCTTC.

The CDR3 protein is CASSLTGPSSYEQYF. CDR3 bases: TGTGCCAGCAGTCTAACAGGTCCGAGCTCCTACGAGCAGTACTTC. This chain uses TRBV27 with TRBJ2-7; perhaps TRBD1 as D (5 bases). This CDR3 has 15 amino acids. The V end was cut by 5 bases, the J end by 0 bases, with 14 bases between. Germline CDR1 and CDR2: MNHEY and SMNVEV (reference sequence).

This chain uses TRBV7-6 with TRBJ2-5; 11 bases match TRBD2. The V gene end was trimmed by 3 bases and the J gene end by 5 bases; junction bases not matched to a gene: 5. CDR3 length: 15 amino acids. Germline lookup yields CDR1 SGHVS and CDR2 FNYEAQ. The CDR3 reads CASSFTSGSRETQYF. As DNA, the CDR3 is TGTGCCAGCAGCTTTACTAGCGGGAGTCGGGAGACCCAGTACTTC.